What follows is one T cell receptor (beta chain) and its context. How the authors handled the data: Estimates of nucleated cell counts were drawn from the amplification of reference gene primers. The repertoire was sequenced with immunoSEQ multiplex PCR; TCRdb's copy has only in-frame clones and lacks some. That table supplies the V and J calls and clone size; D and trimming were determined from the DNA. There are 80,000 to 100,000 clones in the sample; 85% to 90% occur only once, and about 4.2% lies in the top ten. The CDR3 extends over 16 amino acids. V lost 4 bases to trimming and J lost 4 bases, with 17 bases between them. Germline assignment: CDR1 LGHDT and CDR2 YNNKEL (reference sequence). The data originate from a study of blood T cell repertoires in COVID-19. Seattle's enrolled individuals joined amid active infection and were then monitored longitudinally.

The V gene is TRBV3-1 (or the pseudogene TRBV3-2), the J gene TRBJ1-3, with a possible D match to TRBD1 (5 bases). Sample: peripheral blood. The receptor was derived from a human donor with COVID-19, enrolled during active disease. The donor label of this sample is uncertain. CDR3 sequence reads: CASSPTGPAGGNTIYF. DNA for the CDR3: TGTGCCAGCAGCCCGACGGGGCCCGCGGGAGGAAACACCATATATTTT.